This TCR beta chain was captured in a study of CD8+CD57+ T cells in acquired aplastic anemia. Study in general: The mean DNA yield obtained from sorted CD4+ and CD8+ cells came to 3 to 3.5 ug. Study conclusions and caveats: Patients had roughly 31 CD8+ CDR3 sequences in common with controls (the shared set).

For sequencing, patients were chosen who had shown expansion of CD8+CD57+ cells by flow cytometry. Patients had received no therapy at the time of blood sampling. Germline V lookup: CDR1 DFQATT, CDR2 SNEGSKA (reference sequence). With V trimmed by 5 bases and J by 11 bases, 9 bases remained unmatched. The CDR3 extends over 12 amino acids. For CDR3 and TCR beta VDJ profiling, genomic DNA was the template used. TCRdb fed the reads into MiXCR, producing one record per CDR3 protein. Here the sample spans around 430,000 distinct CDR3 sequences, around 33% being singletons. Points on this clonotype: Its antigen remains unidentified.

The rearrangement joins TRBV20-1 to TRBJ1-2; TRBD1 matches 9 bases. The source of this sequence is a human donor with aplastic anemia. Sequenced: sorted CD4+, CD8+, or CD8+CD57+ T cells (not recorded which) from PBMCs. For the CDR3, the DNA is TGCAGTGCTGACACCGGGACAGGGCCATACACCTTC. Its protein is CSADTGTGPYTF.